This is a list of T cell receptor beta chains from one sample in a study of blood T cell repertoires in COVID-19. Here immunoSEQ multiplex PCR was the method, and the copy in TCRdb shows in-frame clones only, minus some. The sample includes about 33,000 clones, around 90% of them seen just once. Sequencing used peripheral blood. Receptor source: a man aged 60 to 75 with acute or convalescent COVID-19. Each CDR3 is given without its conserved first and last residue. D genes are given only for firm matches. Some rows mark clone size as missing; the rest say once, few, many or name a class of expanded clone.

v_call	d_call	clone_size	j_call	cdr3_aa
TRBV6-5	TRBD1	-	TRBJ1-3	ASRTGGGNTIY
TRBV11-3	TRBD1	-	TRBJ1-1	ASSWTGEVTEAF
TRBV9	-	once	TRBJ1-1	ASSVVKGGTTEAF
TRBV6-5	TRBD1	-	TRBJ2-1	ATDPGTGVFNEQF
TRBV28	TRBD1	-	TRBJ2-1	ASSFGTGGSGNEQF
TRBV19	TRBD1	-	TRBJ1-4	ASSISRGQNEKLF
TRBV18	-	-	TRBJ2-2	ASSLPGANTGELF
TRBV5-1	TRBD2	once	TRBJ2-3	ASTPATSGRTDTQY
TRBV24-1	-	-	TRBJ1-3	ATSDGRGTGNTIY
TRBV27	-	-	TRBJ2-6	ASRGTLGGSGANVLT
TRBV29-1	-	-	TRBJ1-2	SVDSPNYGYT
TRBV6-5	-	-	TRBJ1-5	ASRDIQGSNQPQH
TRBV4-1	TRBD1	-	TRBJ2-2	ASSQETGGRTGELF
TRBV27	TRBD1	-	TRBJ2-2	ASSLLTGTGPTGELF
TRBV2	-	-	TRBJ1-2	ASSEEVVGDGYT
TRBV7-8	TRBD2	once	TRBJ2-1	ASRRTGTSQF
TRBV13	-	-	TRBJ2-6	ASSFFRGSGANVLT
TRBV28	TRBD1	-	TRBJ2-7	ASSAGTGGEQY
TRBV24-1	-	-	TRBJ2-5	ATSVNGEETQY
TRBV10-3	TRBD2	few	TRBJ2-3	AIQGTSGRTDTQY
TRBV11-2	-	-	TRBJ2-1	ASSRGRPVNEQF
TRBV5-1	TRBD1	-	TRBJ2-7	ASSLSSGGGTGFGEQY
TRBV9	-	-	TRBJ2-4	ASSVAQRGDIQY
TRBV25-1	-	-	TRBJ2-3	ASSVSADTQY
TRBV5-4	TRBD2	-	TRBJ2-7	ASSLGLSGDYEQY
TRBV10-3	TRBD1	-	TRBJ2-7	AISESKDRGYEQY
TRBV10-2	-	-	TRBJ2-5	ASTGVGRETQY
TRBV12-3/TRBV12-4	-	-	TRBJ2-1	ASSLVGGGEQF
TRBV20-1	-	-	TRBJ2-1	SASDNSGNEQF
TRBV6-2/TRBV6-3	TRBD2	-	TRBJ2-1	ASSSGTSNEQF
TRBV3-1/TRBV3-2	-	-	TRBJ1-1	ASSQRGIGNTEAF
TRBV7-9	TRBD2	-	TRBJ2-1	ASSLMGLAGGEQF
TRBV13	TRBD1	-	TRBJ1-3	ASSAGQGRNTIY
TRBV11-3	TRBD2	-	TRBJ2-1	ASSLELAGGVNEQF
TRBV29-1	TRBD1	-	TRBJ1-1	SVDRGQGADTEAF
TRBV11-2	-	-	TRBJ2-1	ASDRGLPLYNEQF
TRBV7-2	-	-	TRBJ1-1	ASSLEGVGTEAF
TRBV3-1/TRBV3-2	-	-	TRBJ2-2	ASSHNFPTGELF
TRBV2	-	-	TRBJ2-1	ASILAGAAYNEQF
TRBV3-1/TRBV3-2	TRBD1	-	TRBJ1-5	ASSQEGQGGRNQPQH
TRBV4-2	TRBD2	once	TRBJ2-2	ASSQESLAGEVGELF